The rows below give T cell receptor beta chains drawn from one sample of a study of early T cells in non-severe SARS-CoV-2 infection. TCRdb used MiXCR to reprocess the 5' RACE reads, holding one entry per CDR3 protein. The sample lists about 54,000 distinct CDR3 sequences, around 7% seen once, with 5.8% in the top ten. This specimen consisted of whole blood, obtained at baseline. The source is an adult who was a healthcare worker with PCR-confirmed SARS-CoV-2 infection or an uninfected control (not recorded which). The CDR3 runs from the conserved cysteine through the conserved F or W. A D gene is named only where the DNA matches it firmly. The listing skips clone size in some rows; elsewhere it reads once, few, many or a size class.

clone_size: many
v_call: TRBV7-2
d_call: .
j_call: TRBJ2-5
cdr3_nt: TGTGCCAGCAGCTTAGCCCTAGCGAAGGAGACCCAGTACTTC
cdr3_aa: CASSLALAKETQYF

clone_size: .
v_call: TRBV5-4
d_call: .
j_call: TRBJ2-3
cdr3_nt: TGTGCCAGCAGCTTAGGGCGAGGCGATACGCAGTATTTT
cdr3_aa: CASSLGRGDTQYF

clone_size: few
v_call: TRBV27
d_call: TRBD2
j_call: TRBJ2-1
cdr3_nt: TGTGCCAGCAGTTTCATAGCGGGGGGCCCCAGCTCCTACAATGAGCAGTTCTTC
cdr3_aa: CASSFIAGGPSSYNEQFF

clone_size: many
v_call: TRBV12-3/TRBV12-4
d_call: .
j_call: TRBJ1-1
cdr3_nt: TGTGCCAGCAGACCCGGGGCCGCCAAGGCTTTCTTT
cdr3_aa: CASRPGAAKAFF

clone_size: few
v_call: TRBV20-1
d_call: .
j_call: TRBJ1-6
cdr3_nt: TGCAGTGCAAACCGGGACAATAATTCACCCCTCCACTTT
cdr3_aa: CSANRDNNSPLHF

clone_size: few
v_call: TRBV20-1
d_call: .
j_call: TRBJ1-2
cdr3_nt: TGCAGTGCTAGGAGGCAGATTGGGTATGGCTACACCTTC
cdr3_aa: CSARRQIGYGYTF

clone_size: many
v_call: TRBV3-1
d_call: .
j_call: TRBJ1-6
cdr3_nt: TGTGCCAGCAGCCGGGCCGGTGATGTTGACCTCCACTTT
cdr3_aa: CASSRAGDVDLHF

clone_size: .
v_call: TRBV20-1
d_call: .
j_call: TRBJ1-6
cdr3_nt: TGCAGTGCCTCTTCGGACAGCACCAATTCACCCCTCCACTTT
cdr3_aa: CSASSDSTNSPLHF

clone_size: few
v_call: TRBV5-6
d_call: .
j_call: TRBJ1-2
cdr3_nt: TGTGCCAGCAGCGTCTACGGGACGGGCTCTGGCTACACCTTC
cdr3_aa: CASSVYGTGSGYTF

clone_size: many
v_call: TRBV10-2
d_call: TRBD1
j_call: TRBJ1-1
cdr3_nt: TGCGCCAGCAGTGAGTTCAGGGGGAAGAACACTGAAGCTTTCTTT
cdr3_aa: CASSEFRGKNTEAFF

clone_size: many
v_call: TRBV10-3
d_call: TRBD1
j_call: TRBJ2-3
cdr3_nt: TGTGCCATTAAGGGACAGGGGGGCACAGATACGCAGTATTTT
cdr3_aa: CAIKGQGGTDTQYF

clone_size: many
v_call: TRBV28
d_call: .
j_call: TRBJ1-5
cdr3_nt: TGTGCCAGCAGTTTAGGGGGAGGCGGGGATAGCAATCAGCCCCAGCATTTT
cdr3_aa: CASSLGGGGDSNQPQHF

clone_size: many
v_call: TRBV4-2
d_call: .
j_call: TRBJ2-3
cdr3_nt: TGTGCCAGCAGCCAAGATCTGGGAAGGGCCCGGGGAGATACGCAGTATTTT
cdr3_aa: CASSQDLGRARGDTQYF

clone_size: many
v_call: TRBV10-3
d_call: .
j_call: TRBJ2-7
cdr3_nt: TGTGCCATCAGTGGAAATCGGCAGGTCTACGAGCAGTACTTC
cdr3_aa: CAISGNRQVYEQYF